This T cell receptor beta chain stems from a study of early T cells in non-severe SARS-CoV-2 infection. Study-level background: With bulk RNA from unsorted whole blood as input, sequencing yielded unpaired chains. General study results and limits: The matching step, a VDJdb search, favored anti-spike CD8 responses and missed private and CD4 specificities.

The CDR3 runs to 14 residues. The germline CDR1 and CDR2 sequences are MRHNA and SNTAGT. Unmatched junction bases numbered 6, after V lost 4 bases and J lost 6 bases. This clonotype was counted at least ten times. Its matching antigen is unknown. Separate cDNA molecules each had unique molecular identifiers attached to them. TCRdb called the 5' RACE reads again in MiXCR, with one record for every CDR3 protein. Of approximately 76,000 distinct CDR3 sequences detected, around 13% appear once; the ten largest clones hold about 1.3%. Sample: whole blood. The clonotype comes from an adult who was a healthcare worker with PCR-confirmed SARS-CoV-2 infection or an uninfected control (not recorded which). V gene TRBV6-4 combines with J gene TRBJ1-2, with 9 bases aligning to TRBD1. The CDR3 protein is CASSAEDRGDGYTF. CDR3 nucleotides: TGTGCCAGCAGTGCCGAAGACAGGGGGGATGGCTACACCTTC.